One and the same sample provided the 10 T cell receptor beta chains below, sequenced in a study of T cells in localized non-small cell lung cancer. Data came from immunoSEQ multiplex PCR; TCRdb stores just in-frame clones and leaves some out. Among roughly 20,000 clones, 89% were seen once, and the ten largest hold around 8%. The starting material was peripheral blood, obtained before any cancer treatment. The receptors stem from a man aged 40 to 75 with stage I lung adenocarcinoma.

This chain connects TRBV27 to TRBJ2-2, with D perhaps TRBD1 or TRBD2 (6 bases each). Trimming pared 7 bases from V and 1 base from J, leaving 16 bases between. The CDR3 contains 16 residues. Looked up from germline, CDR1 is MNHEY and CDR2 is SMNVEV (reference sequence). The CDR3 region is CASKSGASWNTGELFF. In nucleotides, the CDR3 is TGTGCCAGCAAGTCGGGGGCCTCCTGGAACACCGGGGAGCTGTTTTTT.

This chain joins TRBV5-6 and TRBJ1-2; TRBD1 matches at 8 bases. Germline V lookup: CDR1 SGHDT, CDR2 YYEEEE. This CDR3 comprises 17 residues. V lost 5 bases to trimming and J lost 6 bases; unmatched junction nucleotides: 18. The CDR3 DNA sequence: TGTGCCAGCAGACCATCTGGGACAGGTTATTTTTTGAATGGCTACACCTTC. The encoded protein is CASRPSGTGYFLNGYTF.

V usage is TRBV19 and J usage is TRBJ2-7, with 7 bases lining up with TRBD1. The CDR3 length is 15 residues. Germline lookup yields CDR1 LNHDA and CDR2 SQIVND (reference sequence). Losses at the gene ends were 5 bases for V and 3 bases for J; bases not matched to a gene: 10. The CDR3 DNA sequence: TGTGCCAGTAGTGAGGCAGACAGGGCGGTCTACGAGCAGTACTTC. Translation gives CASSEADRAVYEQYF.

The sample holds a few counts of this clone. The chain uses TRBV5-1 and TRBJ2-2; D is unclear. Germline CDR1 and CDR2: SGHRS and YFSETQ. CDR3 length: 15 residues. V shed 0 bases and J shed 4 bases, with 10 bases lying between them. The CDR3 sequence is CASSLDPLGTGELFF. The DNA of the CDR3 is TGCGCCAGCAGCTTGGATCCCCTTGGCACCGGGGAGCTGTTTTTT.

This chain joins TRBV18 and TRBJ1-6; D is uncertain. CDR3 length equals 14 residues. Germline V gene lookup returns CDR1 KGHSH and CDR2 LQKENI. V was pared by 4 bases and J by 6 bases, with 10 bases between. The CDR3 reads CASSLDEVNSPLHF. The CDR3 nucleotides are TGTGCCAGCTCACTGGACGAGGTTAATTCACCCCTCCACTTT.

This clone showed up just a few times. The chain joins TRBV2 to TRBJ1-5, with a tentative D call TRBD1 (5 bases). The ends were cut back, 7 bases at V and 2 bases at J, with 18 bases in the middle. Germline V CDR1 and CDR2: SNHLY, FYNNEI. The CDR3 loop spans 16 amino acids. The CDR3 sequence is CASNHKGGGGNQPQHF. DNA of the CDR3: TGTGCCAGCAATCACAAAGGCGGGGGTGGCAATCAGCCCCAGCATTTT.

The V and J genes are TRBV7-2 and TRBJ1-4; D is perhaps TRBD1 (5 bases). V lost 4 bases and J lost 8, with 17 bases in between. This CDR3 contains 15 residues. Germline V lookup: CDR1 SGHTA, CDR2 FQGNSA. This chain's CDR3 is CASSSFPRDREKLFF. For the CDR3, the DNA is TGTGCCAGCAGCTCCTTCCCCCGGGACCGGGAAAAACTGTTTTTT.

The V gene is TRBV9, the J gene TRBJ2-2, with 8 positions matching TRBD2. From germline, CDR1 is SGDLS and CDR2 YYNGEE. The CDR3 totals 15 residues. J was trimmed by 3 bases and V by 0 bases; bases with no gene match: 1. The CDR3 spells CASSVAGGHTGELFF. The CDR3 DNA reads TGTGCCAGCAGCGTAGCGGGAGGGCACACCGGGGAGCTGTTTTTT.

V is TRBV7-8 and J is TRBJ2-2; 12 bases match TRBD2. This CDR3 region has 14 residues. Germline loops: CDR1 SGHVS, CDR2 FQNEAQ. J lost 10 bases, V lost 5 bases, and 5 bases had no gene match. The CDR3 sequence: CASSPPSGGVELFF. CDR3 nucleotides: TGTGCCAGCAGCCCCCCTAGCGGGGGGGTGGAGCTGTTTTTT.

The chain employs TRBV7-2 and TRBJ1-5, with D hard to call. Trimming removed 5 bases from V and 7 bases from J, with 12 bases in between. The CDR3 has 13 amino acids. Looked up from germline, CDR1 is SGHTA and CDR2 is FQGNSA. The CDR3 protein is CASSARLGQPQHF. In nucleotides, the CDR3 is TGTGCCAGCAGCGCCAGACTCGGGCAGCCCCAGCATTTT.